This TCR beta chain was profiled in a study of blood T cell repertoires in COVID-19. Study context: PBMCs, B-cell-depleted T cells, or T cells were the source of the cDNA or gDNA that made up the material.

This study enrolled people aged about 18 to 100 from about two dozen US geographic areas. In assigning cohorts, the study relied on participant-reported clinical history. As originally analysed: Amplification of reference gene primers was used by the study to estimate nucleated cell counts. The assay was immunoSEQ multiplex PCR, and TCRdb's table has in-frame clones only and misses some. V, J and clone size were drawn from that table, and D and trimming were deduced from the DNA. The sample holds approximately 250,000 clones, about 91% seen once. V lost 3 bases, J lost 2 bases, and 13 bases lay in between. The CDR3 consists of 15 residues. Germline V gives CDR1 SEHNR, CDR2 FQNEAQ (reference sequence).

The chain is built from TRBV7-9 and TRBJ1-1; D not resolved. The receptor was isolated from a middle-aged man who had been exposed to COVID-19. Material for sequencing was PBMCs or T cells enriched from blood (not recorded which). The CDR3 reads CASSFFIGDNTEAFF. The CDR3 bases are TGTGCCAGCAGCTTTTTTATCGGGGATAACACTGAAGCTTTCTTT.